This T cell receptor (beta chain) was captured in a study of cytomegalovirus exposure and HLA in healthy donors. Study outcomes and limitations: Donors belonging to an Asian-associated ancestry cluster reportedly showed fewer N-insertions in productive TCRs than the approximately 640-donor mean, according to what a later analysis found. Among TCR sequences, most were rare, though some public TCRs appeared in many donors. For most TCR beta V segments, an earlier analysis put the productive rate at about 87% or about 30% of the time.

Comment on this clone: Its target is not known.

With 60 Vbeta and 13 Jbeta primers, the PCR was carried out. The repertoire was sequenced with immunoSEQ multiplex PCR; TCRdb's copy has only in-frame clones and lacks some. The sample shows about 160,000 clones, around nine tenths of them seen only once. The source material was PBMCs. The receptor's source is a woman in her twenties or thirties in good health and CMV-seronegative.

CDR3 nucleotide sequence: TGTGCCAGCAGCCTGTCGCAGGCCTCCTACAATGAGCAGTTCTTC. Translated, it gives CASSLSQASYNEQFF. The chain has TRBV5-4 and TRBJ2-1, with D unresolved. From germline, CDR1 is SGHNT and CDR2 YYREEE (reference sequence). The CDR3 covers 15 residues. Trimming cost V 4 bases and J 0 bases, with 11 bases left between them.